This TCR beta chain was found in a study of human T cells and chemical hapten exposure. Looking at the study overall: A mostly female patient group had alopecia areata, totalis or universalis.

Each CDR3 protein is one row after TCRdb ran MiXCR on the RACE reads. The sample lists about 52,000 distinct CDR3 sequences; 11% were seen once. Study-wide findings and caveats: No change in TCRs above 1 in 1000 frequency was produced by DPC sensitization.

In regard to this clonotype: No antigen is known for it.

In germline, CDR1 is SGHRS, CDR2 YFSETQ. This CDR3 is built from 13 residues. V dropped 0 bases and J dropped 4 bases, with 7 bases sitting between them. Time point given: patch test 1, 2 weeks after DPC sensitization. Treatment meaning: therapeutic diphenylcyclopropenone sensitization with weekly scalp DPC. Total RNA extraction was carried out from unfractionated whole blood. Blood collection took place prior to placing each patch test. V usage is TRBV5-1 and J usage is TRBJ1-2; D is possibly TRBD1 (5 bases). This clonotype originated in a woman aged 40-49 years with alopecia areata. Some clones in this sample may be carry-over from other donors' samples. Sequenced here: whole blood, sampled in connection with sensitization to the hapten diphenylcyclopropenone (DPC). The CDR3 loop reads CASSLGDRYGYTF. CDR3 coding DNA: TGCGCCAGCAGCTTGGGGGACCGCTATGGCTACACCTTC.